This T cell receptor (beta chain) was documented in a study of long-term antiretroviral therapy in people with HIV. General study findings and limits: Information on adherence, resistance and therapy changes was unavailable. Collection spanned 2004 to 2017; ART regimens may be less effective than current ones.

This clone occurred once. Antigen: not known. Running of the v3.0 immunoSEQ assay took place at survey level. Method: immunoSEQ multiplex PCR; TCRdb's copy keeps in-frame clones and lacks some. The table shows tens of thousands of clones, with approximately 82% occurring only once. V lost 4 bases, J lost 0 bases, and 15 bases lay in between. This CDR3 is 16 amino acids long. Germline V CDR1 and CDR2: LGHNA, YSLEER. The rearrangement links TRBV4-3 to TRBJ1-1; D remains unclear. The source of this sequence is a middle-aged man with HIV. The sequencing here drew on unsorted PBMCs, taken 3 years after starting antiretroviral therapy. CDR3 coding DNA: TGCGCCAGCAGCCCCGGACTCGGCCTATTGAACACTGAAGCTTTCTTT. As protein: CASSPGLGLLNTEAFF.